This T cell receptor (beta chain) was documented in a study of blood T cells in healthy people across ages. Study-level points and caveats: Long-lived donors carried more naive CD4+ cells and greater diversity than aged donors. Roughly linear declines in TCR beta diversity per million T cells occurred with age. Unsorted PBMC input precluded a conclusive naive versus antigen-experienced comparison.

Regarding this clonotype: The antigen is not known. Germline and junction disagree at one end, which may indicate a read error.

Total RNA was extracted at no less than 6 micrograms per sample. Through a sample-barcoded 5' primer and a J-beta primer mix, a second PCR was run for roughly 7 to 11 cycles. MiXCR, applied by TCRdb to the 5' RACE reads, yields one record per CDR3 protein. The sample holds 1,300,000 or so distinct CDR3 sequences, roughly 59% seen once. Germline values: CDR1 SGHTA, CDR2 FQGNSA. This CDR3 has 15 residues. Material: blood. This sequence originates from a man younger than 30 in good health. The chain links TRBV7-2 to TRBJ2-7; TRBD2 is a possible D gene (5 bases). The CDR3 is CASGLVVGANYEQYF. The CDR3 DNA is TGTGCCAGCGGCTTAGTAGTGGGAGCCAACTACGAGCAGTACTTC.